A selection of T cell receptor beta chains follows, all from one sample in a study of OX40 agonist ivuxolimab in advanced cancers. Repertoires were generated with immunoSEQ multiplex PCR, while TCRdb's copy carries only in-frame clones and drops some. The sample lists tens of thousands of clones; nearly 90% were seen once. Specimen: CD4+ or CD8+ T cells sorted from blood, collected in a trial of the OX40 agonist ivuxolimab. These receptor sequences come from an adult with an advanced solid tumor such as melanoma, head and neck, liver or kidney cancer. The CDR3 runs from the conserved cysteine through the conserved F or W. The order of the fields is D gene, V gene, J gene, CDR3 length, clone size, CDR3 protein, CDR3 DNA. D genes are given only for firm matches. Only some rows state a clone size, as once, few, many or a class for expanded clones.

d_call: .; v_call: TRBV9; j_call: TRBJ1-3; cdr3_length: 15; clone_size: .; cdr3_aa: CASSEFGFSGNTIYF; cdr3_nt: TGTGCCAGCAGCGAGTTTGGGTTTTCTGGAAACACCATATATTTT
d_call: TRBD1; v_call: TRBV25-1; j_call: TRBJ1-1; cdr3_length: 14; clone_size: .; cdr3_aa: CASSEAGGNTEAFF; cdr3_nt: TGTGCCAGCAGTGAAGCAGGGGGAAACACTGAAGCTTTCTTT
d_call: .; v_call: TRBV7-8; j_call: TRBJ2-4; cdr3_length: 15; clone_size: .; cdr3_aa: CASSLAQGSRNIQYF; cdr3_nt: TGTGCCAGCAGCTTAGCCCAAGGGTCACGAAACATTCAGTACTTC
d_call: .; v_call: TRBV7-9; j_call: TRBJ1-1; cdr3_length: 13; clone_size: .; cdr3_aa: CASSSLGRLEAFF; cdr3_nt: TGTGCCAGCAGCTCCCTGGGCCGCCTCGAAGCTTTCTTT
d_call: TRBD1; v_call: TRBV7-4; j_call: TRBJ1-1; cdr3_length: 17; clone_size: .; cdr3_aa: CASSLPGQGGPNTEAFF; cdr3_nt: TGTGCCAGCAGCTTACCAGGACAGGGCGGTCCGAACACTGAAGCTTTCTTT
d_call: TRBD2; v_call: TRBV28; j_call: TRBJ2-1; cdr3_length: 16; clone_size: .; cdr3_aa: CASSWTSGRSGNEQFF; cdr3_nt: TGTGCCAGCAGTTGGACTAGCGGGAGGTCCGGAAATGAGCAGTTCTTC
d_call: .; v_call: TRBV5-6; j_call: TRBJ1-6; cdr3_length: 13; clone_size: .; cdr3_aa: CASSLQGGDTLHF; cdr3_nt: TGTGCCAGCAGCTTACAGGGAGGGGACACCCTCCACTTT
d_call: TRBD2; v_call: TRBV10-3; j_call: TRBJ2-2; cdr3_length: 15; clone_size: .; cdr3_aa: CAISETSGNTGELFF; cdr3_nt: TGTGCCATCAGTGAAACTAGCGGGAACACCGGGGAGCTGTTTTTT
d_call: .; v_call: TRBV21-1; j_call: TRBJ2-1; cdr3_length: 16; clone_size: .; cdr3_aa: CASSKARTGGHNEQFF; cdr3_nt: TGTGCCAGCAGCAAAGCGCGGACAGGGGGCCACAATGAGCAGTTCTTC
d_call: .; v_call: TRBV28; j_call: TRBJ2-7; cdr3_length: 14; clone_size: once; cdr3_aa: CATTGPPAFYEQYF; cdr3_nt: TGTGCCACCACAGGTCCTCCCGCTTTCTACGAGCAGTACTTC
d_call: TRBD2; v_call: TRBV28; j_call: TRBJ2-6; cdr3_length: 18; clone_size: medium-sized; cdr3_aa: CASSKLAEGYSGANVLTF; cdr3_nt: TGTGCCAGCAGTAAACTAGCGGAAGGATACTCTGGGGCCAACGTCCTGACTTTC
d_call: .; v_call: TRBV7-9; j_call: TRBJ2-1; cdr3_length: 13; clone_size: .; cdr3_aa: CASSLGGSDEQFF; cdr3_nt: TGTGCCAGCAGCTTAGGTGGGAGTGATGAGCAGTTCTTC
d_call: TRBD1; v_call: TRBV27; j_call: TRBJ1-1; cdr3_length: 14; clone_size: .; cdr3_aa: CASSVTGGNTEAFF; cdr3_nt: TGTGCCAGCAGTGTAACAGGGGGGAACACTGAAGCTTTCTTT
d_call: .; v_call: TRBV4-1; j_call: TRBJ1-6; cdr3_length: 17; clone_size: few; cdr3_aa: CASSPRAPSSYNSPLHF; cdr3_nt: TGCGCCAGCAGCCCTCGCGCCCCGAGCTCCTATAATTCACCCCTCCACTTT
d_call: TRBD1; v_call: TRBV29-1; j_call: TRBJ2-1; cdr3_length: 15; clone_size: once; cdr3_aa: CSVEFRDRGDFEQFF; cdr3_nt: TGCAGCGTTGAATTCCGGGACAGGGGGGATTTTGAGCAGTTCTTC
d_call: .; v_call: TRBV9; j_call: TRBJ2-4; cdr3_length: 12; clone_size: .; cdr3_aa: CASSPSEGVRYF; cdr3_nt: TGTGCCAGCAGCCCGAGCGAGGGAGTAAGGTACTTC
d_call: .; v_call: TRBV13; j_call: TRBJ2-3; cdr3_length: 13; clone_size: .; cdr3_aa: CASSPRGIDTQYF; cdr3_nt: TGTGCCAGCAGCCCCCGGGGAATAGATACGCAGTATTTT
d_call: TRBD2; v_call: TRBV7-3; j_call: TRBJ2-1; cdr3_length: 15; clone_size: .; cdr3_aa: CASSLSAGENNEQFF; cdr3_nt: TGTGCCAGCAGCTTATCAGCGGGAGAGAATAATGAGCAGTTCTTC
d_call: .; v_call: TRBV7-8; j_call: TRBJ1-2; cdr3_length: 13; clone_size: .; cdr3_aa: CASSLGGASGYTF; cdr3_nt: TGTGCCAGCAGCTTAGGAGGGGCGAGTGGCTACACCTTC
d_call: .; v_call: TRBV18; j_call: TRBJ1-1; cdr3_length: 14; clone_size: .; cdr3_aa: CASSLYGRNTEAFF; cdr3_nt: TGTGCCAGCTCACTCTACGGGAGGAACACTGAAGCTTTCTTT
d_call: TRBD2; v_call: TRBV19; j_call: TRBJ2-1; cdr3_length: 15; clone_size: .; cdr3_aa: CASSSREASYNEQFF; cdr3_nt: TGTGCCAGTAGTTCGCGGGAGGCGTCCTACAATGAGCAGTTCTTC
d_call: .; v_call: TRBV7-8; j_call: TRBJ2-3; cdr3_length: 15; clone_size: medium-sized; cdr3_aa: CASSPEPEATDTQYF; cdr3_nt: TGTGCCAGCAGCCCAGAACCCGAGGCAACAGATACGCAGTATTTT
d_call: .; v_call: TRBV6-6; j_call: TRBJ1-2; cdr3_length: 12; clone_size: once; cdr3_aa: CASSSLGRFYTF; cdr3_nt: TGTGCCTCCTCGTCCCTAGGGAGGTTCTACACCTTC
d_call: TRBD2; v_call: TRBV9; j_call: TRBJ2-2; cdr3_length: 17; clone_size: .; cdr3_aa: CASSPHPGLAGAGELFF; cdr3_nt: TGTGCCAGCAGCCCTCACCCCGGACTAGCGGGAGCCGGGGAGCTGTTTTTT
d_call: TRBD2; v_call: TRBV7-9; j_call: TRBJ2-1; cdr3_length: 18; clone_size: .; cdr3_aa: CASSRTSGSFPLYNEQFF; cdr3_nt: TGTGCCAGCAGCCGGACTAGCGGATCCTTCCCTCTCTACAATGAGCAGTTCTTC
d_call: TRBD2; v_call: TRBV29-1; j_call: TRBJ2-3; cdr3_length: 18; clone_size: .; cdr3_aa: CSVAPWVERDRSADTQYF; cdr3_nt: TGCAGCGTTGCCCCTTGGGTTGAGCGGGATCGAAGCGCAGATACGCAGTATTTT
d_call: .; v_call: TRBV4-1; j_call: TRBJ2-1; cdr3_length: 12; clone_size: once; cdr3_aa: CASSHDLNEQFF; cdr3_nt: TGCGCCAGCAGCCACGACTTAAATGAGCAGTTCTTC
d_call: TRBD1; v_call: TRBV5-1; j_call: TRBJ1-5; cdr3_length: 14; clone_size: .; cdr3_aa: CASSWTGGNQPQHF; cdr3_nt: TGCGCCAGCAGCTGGACAGGGGGCAATCAGCCCCAGCATTTT
d_call: .; v_call: TRBV5-4; j_call: TRBJ1-1; cdr3_length: 12; clone_size: .; cdr3_aa: CASSQGTTEAFF; cdr3_nt: TGTGCCAGCAGCCAGGGGACCACTGAAGCTTTCTTT
d_call: TRBD2; v_call: TRBV4-2; j_call: TRBJ2-2; cdr3_length: 18; clone_size: .; cdr3_aa: CASSQGSYSGRAPDELFF; cdr3_nt: TGTGCCAGCAGCCAAGGGTCTTATAGCGGGAGGGCCCCAGATGAGCTGTTTTTT
d_call: .; v_call: TRBV28; j_call: TRBJ2-1; cdr3_length: 14; clone_size: .; cdr3_aa: CAIIRDFSYNEQFF; cdr3_nt: TGTGCCATTATTCGGGACTTTTCATACAATGAGCAGTTCTTC
d_call: .; v_call: TRBV9; j_call: TRBJ2-7; cdr3_length: 15; clone_size: .; cdr3_aa: CASSVGSGSSYEQYF; cdr3_nt: TGTGCCAGCAGCGTAGGGAGCGGTAGCTCCTACGAGCAGTACTTC
d_call: TRBD1; v_call: TRBV10-3; j_call: TRBJ1-2; cdr3_length: 12; clone_size: .; cdr3_aa: CAIRGQGTGYTF; cdr3_nt: TGTGCCATCAGGGGACAGGGTACTGGCTACACCTTC
d_call: .; v_call: TRBV2; j_call: TRBJ2-5; cdr3_length: 11; clone_size: .; cdr3_aa: CASMAGETQYF; cdr3_nt: TGTGCCAGCATGGCGGGAGAGACCCAGTACTTC
d_call: .; v_call: TRBV19; j_call: TRBJ1-1; cdr3_length: 11; clone_size: medium-sized; cdr3_aa: CASRFGRKAFF; cdr3_nt: TGTGCCAGTAGGTTTGGGAGGAAAGCTTTCTTT
d_call: TRBD2; v_call: TRBV6-1; j_call: TRBJ2-1; cdr3_length: 15; clone_size: .; cdr3_aa: CASSEAGLAGVEPFF; cdr3_nt: TGTGCCAGCAGTGAAGCGGGGCTAGCGGGAGTGGAGCCGTTCTTC
d_call: .; v_call: TRBV5-8; j_call: TRBJ1-5; cdr3_length: 13; clone_size: .; cdr3_aa: CASSLVGDQPQHF; cdr3_nt: TGTGCCAGCAGCTTGGTGGGAGATCAGCCCCAGCATTTT
d_call: .; v_call: TRBV2; j_call: TRBJ2-3; cdr3_length: 12; clone_size: .; cdr3_aa: CASELQTDTQYF; cdr3_nt: TGTGCCAGCGAATTGCAGACAGATACGCAGTATTTT
d_call: .; v_call: TRBV5-5; j_call: TRBJ2-1; cdr3_length: 13; clone_size: few; cdr3_aa: CASSLSIYNEQFF; cdr3_nt: TGTGCCAGCAGCTTGAGTATCTACAATGAGCAGTTCTTC
d_call: TRBD2; v_call: TRBV4-1; j_call: TRBJ2-3; cdr3_length: 17; clone_size: once; cdr3_aa: CASSHPALAGVGDTQYF; cdr3_nt: TGCGCCAGCAGCCATCCGGCCCTAGCGGGAGTGGGAGATACGCAGTATTTT
d_call: .; v_call: TRBV27; j_call: TRBJ2-1; cdr3_length: 14; clone_size: .; cdr3_aa: CASSLGGGYNEQFF; cdr3_nt: TGTGCCAGCAGTCTCGGTGGAGGATACAATGAGCAGTTCTTC